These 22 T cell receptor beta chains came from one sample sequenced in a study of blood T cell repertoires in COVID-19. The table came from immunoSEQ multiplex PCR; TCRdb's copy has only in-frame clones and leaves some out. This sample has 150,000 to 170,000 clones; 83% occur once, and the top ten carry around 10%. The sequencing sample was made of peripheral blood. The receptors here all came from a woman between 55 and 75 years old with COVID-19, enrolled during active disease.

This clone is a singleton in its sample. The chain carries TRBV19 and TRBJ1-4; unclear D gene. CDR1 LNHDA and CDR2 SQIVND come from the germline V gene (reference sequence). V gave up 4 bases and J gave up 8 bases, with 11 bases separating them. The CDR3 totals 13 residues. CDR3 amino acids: CASSTLGGEKLFF. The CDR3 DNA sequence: TGTGCCAGTAGTACCCTGGGCGGGGAAAAACTGTTTTTT.

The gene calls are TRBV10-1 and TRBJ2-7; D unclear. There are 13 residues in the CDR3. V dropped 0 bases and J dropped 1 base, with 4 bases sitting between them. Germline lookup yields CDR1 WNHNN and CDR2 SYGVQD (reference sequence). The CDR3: CASSESQSYEQYF. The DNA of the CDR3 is TGCGCCAGCAGTGAGTCCCAGTCCTACGAGCAGTACTTC.

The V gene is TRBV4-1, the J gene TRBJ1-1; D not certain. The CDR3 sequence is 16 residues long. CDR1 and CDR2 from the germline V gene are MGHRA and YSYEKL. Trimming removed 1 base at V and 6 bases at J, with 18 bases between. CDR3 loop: CASSQVNIGRSPEAFF. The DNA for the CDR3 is TGCGCCAGCAGCCAAGTGAATATAGGGAGGAGCCCTGAAGCTTTCTTT.

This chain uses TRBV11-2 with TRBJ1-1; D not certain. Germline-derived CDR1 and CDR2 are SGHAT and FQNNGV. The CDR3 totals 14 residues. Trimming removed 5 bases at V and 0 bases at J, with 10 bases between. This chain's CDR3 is CASSRNTLNTEAFF. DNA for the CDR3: TGTGCCAGCAGCCGTAACACCTTGAACACTGAAGCTTTCTTT. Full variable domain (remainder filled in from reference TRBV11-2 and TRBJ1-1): EAGVAQSPRYKIIEKRQSVAFWCNPISGHATLYWYQQILGQGPKLLIQFQNNGVVDDSQLPKDRFSAERLKGVDSTLKIQPAKLEDSAVYLCASSRNTLNTEAFFGQGTRLTVV.

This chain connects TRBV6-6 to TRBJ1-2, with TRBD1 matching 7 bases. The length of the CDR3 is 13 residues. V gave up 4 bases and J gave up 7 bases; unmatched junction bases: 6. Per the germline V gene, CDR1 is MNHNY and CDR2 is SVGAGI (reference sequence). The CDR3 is CASSFGTAVGYTF. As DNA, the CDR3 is TGTGCCAGCAGTTTCGGGACAGCGGTTGGCTACACCTTC.

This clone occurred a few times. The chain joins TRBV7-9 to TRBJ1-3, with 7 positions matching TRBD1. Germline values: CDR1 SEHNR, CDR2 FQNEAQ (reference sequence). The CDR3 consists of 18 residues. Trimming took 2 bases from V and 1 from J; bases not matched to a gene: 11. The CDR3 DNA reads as TGTGCCAGCAGCTTATTGCGGGACAGTCTGACTTCTGGAAACACCATATATTTT. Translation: CASSLLRDSLTSGNTIYF.

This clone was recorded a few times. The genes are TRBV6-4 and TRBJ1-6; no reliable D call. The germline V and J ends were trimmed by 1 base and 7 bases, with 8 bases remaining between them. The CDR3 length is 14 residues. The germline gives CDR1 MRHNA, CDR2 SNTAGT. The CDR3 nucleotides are TGTGCCAGCAGTGACTACAGCCTCAATTCACCCCTCCACTTT. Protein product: CASSDYSLNSPLHF.

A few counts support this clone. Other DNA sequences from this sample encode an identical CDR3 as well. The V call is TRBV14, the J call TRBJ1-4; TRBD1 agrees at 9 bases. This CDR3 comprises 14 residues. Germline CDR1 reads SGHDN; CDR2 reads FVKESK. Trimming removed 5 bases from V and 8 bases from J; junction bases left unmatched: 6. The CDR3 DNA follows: TGTGCCAGCAGCGCACAGGGGGCAAGGGAAAAACTGTTTTTT. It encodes CASSAQGAREKLFF.

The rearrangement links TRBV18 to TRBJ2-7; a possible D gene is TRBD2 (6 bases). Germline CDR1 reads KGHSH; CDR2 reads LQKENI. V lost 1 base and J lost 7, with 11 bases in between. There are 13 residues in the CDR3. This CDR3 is CASSPQNGLEQYF. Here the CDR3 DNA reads TGTGCCAGCTCACCACAAAACGGACTAGAGCAGTACTTC.

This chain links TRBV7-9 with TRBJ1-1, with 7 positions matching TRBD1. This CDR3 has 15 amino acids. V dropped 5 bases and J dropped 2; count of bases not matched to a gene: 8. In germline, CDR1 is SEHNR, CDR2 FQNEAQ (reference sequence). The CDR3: CASSRPGQPNTEAFF. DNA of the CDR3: TGTGCCAGCAGCCGACCGGGACAGCCAAACACTGAAGCTTTCTTT.

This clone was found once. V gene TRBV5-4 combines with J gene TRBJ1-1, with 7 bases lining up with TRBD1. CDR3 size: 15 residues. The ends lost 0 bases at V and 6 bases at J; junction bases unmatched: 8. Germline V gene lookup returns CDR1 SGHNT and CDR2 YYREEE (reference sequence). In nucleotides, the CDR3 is TGTGCCAGCAGCTTGGGCCAGGGGGTTGTGTCTGAAGCTTTCTTT. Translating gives CASSLGQGVVSEAFF.

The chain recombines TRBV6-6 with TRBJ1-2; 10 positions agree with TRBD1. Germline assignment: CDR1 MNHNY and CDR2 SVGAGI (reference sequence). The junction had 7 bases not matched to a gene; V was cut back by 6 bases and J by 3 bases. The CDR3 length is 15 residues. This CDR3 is CASRGGDRGDYGYTF. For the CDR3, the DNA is TGTGCCAGCAGGGGGGGGGACAGGGGAGACTATGGCTACACCTTC.

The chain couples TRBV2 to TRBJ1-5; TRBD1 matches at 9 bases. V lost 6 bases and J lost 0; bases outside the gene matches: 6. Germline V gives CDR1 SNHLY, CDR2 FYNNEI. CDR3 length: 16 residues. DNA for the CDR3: TGTGCCAGCAGCGGGACAGGGCAGAATAGCAATCAGCCCCAGCATTTT. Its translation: CASSGTGQNSNQPQHF.

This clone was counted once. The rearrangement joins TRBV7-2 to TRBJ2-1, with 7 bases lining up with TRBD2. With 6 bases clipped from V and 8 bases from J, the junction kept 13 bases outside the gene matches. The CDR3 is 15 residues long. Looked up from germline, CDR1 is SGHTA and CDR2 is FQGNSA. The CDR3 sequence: CASRGAGAPPDEQFF. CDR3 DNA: TGTGCCAGCAGAGGGGCGGGAGCCCCGCCGGATGAGCAGTTCTTC. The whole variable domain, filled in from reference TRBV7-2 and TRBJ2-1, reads GAGVSQSPSNKVTEKGKDVELRCDPISGHTALYWYRQSLGQGLEFLIYFQGNSAPDKSGLPSDRFSAERTGGSVSTLTIQRTQQEDSAVYLCASRGAGAPPDEQFFGPGTRLTVL.

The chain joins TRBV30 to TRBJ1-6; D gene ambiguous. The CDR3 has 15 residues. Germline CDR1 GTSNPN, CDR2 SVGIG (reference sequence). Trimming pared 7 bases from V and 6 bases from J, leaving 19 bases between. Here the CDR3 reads CAFISREIPNSPLHF. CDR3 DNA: TGTGCCTTTATAAGCCGGGAGATCCCTAATTCACCCCTCCACTTT.

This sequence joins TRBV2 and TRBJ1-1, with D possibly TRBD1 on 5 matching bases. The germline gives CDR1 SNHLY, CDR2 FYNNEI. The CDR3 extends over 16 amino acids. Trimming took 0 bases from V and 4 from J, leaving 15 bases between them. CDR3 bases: TGTGCCAGCAGTGAAGCGCACAGGACATACTCCACTGAAGCTTTCTTT. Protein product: CASSEAHRTYSTEAFF.

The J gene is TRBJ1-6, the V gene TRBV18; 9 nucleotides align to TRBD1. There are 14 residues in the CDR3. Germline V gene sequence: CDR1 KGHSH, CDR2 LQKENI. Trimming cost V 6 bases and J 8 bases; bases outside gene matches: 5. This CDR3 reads CASSPDRGDSPLHF. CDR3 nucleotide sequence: TGTGCCAGCTCCCCAGACAGGGGGGATTCACCCCTCCACTTT.

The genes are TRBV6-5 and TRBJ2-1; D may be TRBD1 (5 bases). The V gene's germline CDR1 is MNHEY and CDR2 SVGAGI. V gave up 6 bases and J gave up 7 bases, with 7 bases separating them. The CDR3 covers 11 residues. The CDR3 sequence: CASRQGNEQFF. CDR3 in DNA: TGTGCCAGCAGGCAGGGTAATGAGCAGTTCTTC.

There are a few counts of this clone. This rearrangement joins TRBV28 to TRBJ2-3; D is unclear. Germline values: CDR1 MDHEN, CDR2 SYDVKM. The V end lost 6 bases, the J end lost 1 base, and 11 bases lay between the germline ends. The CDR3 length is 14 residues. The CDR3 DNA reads TGTGCCAGCAGCTACCTAAGCGGCACAGATACGCAGTATTTT. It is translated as CASSYLSGTDTQYF.

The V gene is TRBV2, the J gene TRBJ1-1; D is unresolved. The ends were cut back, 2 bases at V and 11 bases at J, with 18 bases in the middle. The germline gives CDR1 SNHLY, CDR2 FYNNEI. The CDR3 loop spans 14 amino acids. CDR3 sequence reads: CASSETGRPTGAFF. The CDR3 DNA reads TGTGCCAGCAGTGAAACGGGCAGACCCACGGGGGCTTTCTTT.

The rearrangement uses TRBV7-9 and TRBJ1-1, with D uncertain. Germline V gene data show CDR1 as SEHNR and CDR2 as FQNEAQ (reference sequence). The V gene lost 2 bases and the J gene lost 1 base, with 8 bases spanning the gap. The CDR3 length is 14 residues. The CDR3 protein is CASSLSRGNTEAFF. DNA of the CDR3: TGTGCCAGCAGCTTAAGTCGGGGGAACACTGAAGCTTTCTTT. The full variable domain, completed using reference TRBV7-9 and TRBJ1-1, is DTGVSQNPRHKITKRGQNVTFRCDPISEHNRLYWYRQTLGQGPEFLTYFQNEAQLEKSRLLSDRFSAERPKGSFSTLEIQRTEQGDSAMYLCASSLSRGNTEAFFGQGTRLTVV.

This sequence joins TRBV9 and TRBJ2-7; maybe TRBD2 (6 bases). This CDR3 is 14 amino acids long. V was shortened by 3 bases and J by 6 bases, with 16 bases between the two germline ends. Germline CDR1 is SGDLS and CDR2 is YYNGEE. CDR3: CASSAWGGVGEQYF. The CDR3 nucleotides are TGTGCCAGCAGCGCTTGGGGCGGGGTCGGCGAGCAGTACTTC.